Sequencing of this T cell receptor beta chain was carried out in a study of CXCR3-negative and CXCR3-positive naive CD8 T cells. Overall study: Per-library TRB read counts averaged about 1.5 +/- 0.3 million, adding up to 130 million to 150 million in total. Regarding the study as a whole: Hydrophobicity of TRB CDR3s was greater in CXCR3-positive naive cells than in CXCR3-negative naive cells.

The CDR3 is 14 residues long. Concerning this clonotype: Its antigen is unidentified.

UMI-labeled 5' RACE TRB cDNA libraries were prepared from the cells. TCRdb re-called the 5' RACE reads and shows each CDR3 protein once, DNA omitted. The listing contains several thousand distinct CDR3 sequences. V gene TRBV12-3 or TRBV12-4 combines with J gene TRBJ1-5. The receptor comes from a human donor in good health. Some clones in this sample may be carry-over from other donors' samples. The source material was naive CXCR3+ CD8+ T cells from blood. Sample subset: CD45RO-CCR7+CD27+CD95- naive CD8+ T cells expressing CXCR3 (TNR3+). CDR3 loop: CASSFSRDNQPQHF.